The 17 T cell receptor beta chains reported below all come from one sample, sequenced in a study of CD8+ T cells in alopecia areata. Sequencing templates came from extracted RNA that was reverse transcribed into cDNA. Sequenced by immunoSEQ multiplex PCR; TCRdb stores in-frame clones only, minus some. The sample lists around 140,000 clones, about 90% seen once, with about 16% in the top ten. The source was CD8+ T cells sorted from blood, collected at week 0. Receptors were obtained from a human donor with alopecia areata.

CDR3 sequence (DNA): TGTGCCAGTAGTCCCCGCAGGAACTATGGCTACACCTTC. As protein: CASSPRRNYGYTF. This chain joins TRBV19 and TRBJ1-2, with unresolved D. Germline V CDR1 and CDR2: LNHDA, SQIVND (reference sequence). This CDR3 is built from 13 residues. V was trimmed by 5 bases and J by 2 bases, leaving 9 bases between them.

Comments on this clone: The germline gene is not matched at one end of the junction; a read error may be the cause. The chain links TRBV7-7 to TRBJ2-1; D gene uncertain. Germline V CDR1 and CDR2: SSHAT, FNYEAQ (reference sequence). CDR3 length: 14 amino acids. The CDR3 spells CASSLVAGQDEQFF. The CDR3 DNA reads as TGTGCTAGCAGCTTAGTAGCCGGGCAGGATGAGCAGTTCTTC.

The chain uses TRBV27 and TRBJ2-5; D remains unclear. Per germline, CDR1 MNHEY and CDR2 SMNVEV (reference sequence). This CDR3 has 13 amino acids. V lost 3 bases, J lost 7 bases, and 12 bases lay in between. CDR3 region: CASSFPLSGTQYF. DNA of the CDR3: TGTGCCAGCAGTTTCCCTCTTTCAGGGACCCAGTACTTC.

The gene calls are TRBV5-4 and TRBJ2-1; D gene uncertain. V gave up 0 bases and J gave up 5 bases, with 9 bases separating them. CDR3 length: 14 residues. Germline loops: CDR1 SGHNT, CDR2 YYREEE (reference sequence). The CDR3 loop is CASSLESVDNEQFF. The CDR3 nucleotides read TGTGCCAGCAGCTTGGAGTCAGTGGACAATGAGCAGTTCTTC.

The gene calls are TRBV29-1 and TRBJ2-7, with TRBD2 matching 8 bases. Trimming at V came to 4 bases and at J to 4 bases, leaving 6 bases not matched to a gene. The germline V gene encodes CDR1 SQVTM and CDR2 ANQGSEA. This CDR3 has 13 amino acids. The CDR3 loop reads CSVASGRVYEQYF. The CDR3 nucleotides are TGCAGCGTTGCGAGCGGGAGAGTATACGAGCAGTACTTC.

The J gene is TRBJ1-4, the V gene TRBV29-1; D is undetermined. The CDR3 runs to 13 residues. V lost 3 bases and J 8 bases, leaving 13 bases between the germline ends. Per germline, CDR1 SQVTM and CDR2 ANQGSEA. CDR3 region: CSVDDGPGEKLFF. In nucleotides, the CDR3 is TGCAGCGTTGACGACGGGCCGGGGGAAAAACTGTTTTTT.

CDR3 in DNA: TGTGCCAGCACCGCGGACAGGGATAATTCACCCCTCCACTTT. Protein sequence: CASTADRDNSPLHF. V usage is TRBV16 and J usage is TRBJ1-6; TRBD1 agrees at 8 bases. Losses at the gene ends were 7 bases for V and 5 bases for J; bases not matched to a gene: 4. From germline, CDR1 is KGHSY and CDR2 FQNENV. The CDR3 totals 14 residues.

V is TRBV5-6 and J is TRBJ2-7; TRBD2 agrees at 8 bases. The length of the CDR3 is 14 residues. Germline assignment: CDR1 SGHDT and CDR2 YYEEEE. Losses at the gene ends were 4 bases for V and 6 bases for J; bases not matched to a gene: 9. CDR3 protein: CASSPAAGGGEQYF. The CDR3 DNA sequence: TGTGCCAGCAGCCCGGCGGCGGGGGGAGGCGAGCAGTACTTC. Filled out from reference TRBV5-6 and TRBJ2-7, the complete variable domain reads DAGVTQSPTHLIKTRGQQVTLRCSPKSGHDTVSWYQQALGQGPQFIFQYYEEEERQRGNFPDRFSGHQFPNYSSELNVNALLLGDSALYLCASSPAAGGGEQYFGPGTRLTVT.

The genes are TRBV6-1 and TRBJ2-7, with D uncertain. Germline V lookup: CDR1 MNHNS, CDR2 SASEGT. V was pared by 3 bases and J by 4 bases, with 13 bases between. This CDR3 region has 14 residues. In nucleotides, the CDR3 is TGTGCCAGCAGTGATCCCAACACCTTATACGAGCAGTACTTC. Translation gives CASSDPNTLYEQYF.

J is TRBJ2-3 and V is TRBV27, with TRBD1 as a possible D gene (6 bases). Germline CDR1 reads MNHEY; CDR2 reads SMNVEV (reference sequence). Between the trimmed V and J ends, which lost 5 bases and 1 base, there was a span of 19 bases. The CDR3 has 17 amino acids. CDR3 coding DNA: TGTGCCAGCAGTCCCCACAGGGTTACCCTGGGCACAGATACGCAGTATTTT. Translation gives CASSPHRVTLGTDTQYF.

V is TRBV25-1 and J is TRBJ2-7, with D tentatively TRBD1 (5 bases). V lost 5 bases to trimming and J lost 5 bases, with 16 bases between them. Germline assignment: CDR1 MGHDK and CDR2 SYGVNS. The CDR3 has 14 residues. The CDR3 coding sequence is TGTGCCAGCAGTCAACATCAACCAGGGAACGAGCAGTACTTC. Translated, it gives CASSQHQPGNEQYF.

Note on this clone: At one end, the junction sequence differs from germline, possibly due to a read error. This chain links TRBV7-7 with TRBJ1-1; D is unresolved. The CDR3 is 13 amino acids. Looked up from germline, CDR1 is SSHAT and CDR2 is FNYEAQ (reference sequence). The CDR3 here is CASSLFKNTEAFF. CDR3 nucleotide sequence: TGTGCTAGCAGCTTATTCAAGAACACTGAAGCTTTCTTT.

The chain couples TRBV30 to TRBJ1-2; the D gene is possibly TRBD1 (6 bases). Germline V gene data show CDR1 as GTSNPN and CDR2 as SVGIG (reference sequence). Trimming took 2 bases from V and 4 from J, leaving 14 bases between them. The CDR3 has 14 residues. The CDR3 region has the DNA TGTGCCTGGAGTTGGCACAGGGTGGTCTATGGCTACACCTTC. Encoded protein: CAWSWHRVVYGYTF.

This clone was seen just once. The rearrangement uses TRBV6-1 and TRBJ1-5; TRBD1 aligns across 7 bases. Germline trimming cut 6 bases from V and 7 bases from J; bases unmatched to any gene: 12. This CDR3 comprises 15 residues. Germline-derived CDR1 and CDR2 are MNHNS and SASEGT. The CDR3: CASSWDSSLGQPQHF. The CDR3 bases are TGTGCCAGCAGCTGGGACAGCTCCCTCGGACAGCCCCAGCATTTT.

The chain joins TRBV7-8 to TRBJ2-3; 12 bases align to TRBD1. Per the germline V gene, CDR1 is SGHVS and CDR2 is FQNEAQ. Germline trimming cut 2 bases from V and 2 bases from J; bases unmatched to any gene: 5. The CDR3 runs to 17 residues. The CDR3, as DNA: TGTGCCAGCAGCTTATCAACGGGACAGGGGGCCACAGATACGCAGTATTTT. Amino acids: CASSLSTGQGATDTQYF.

The J gene is TRBJ1-4, the V gene TRBV7-9; D call uncertain. V was trimmed by 10 bases and J by 11 bases, leaving 14 bases between them. Germline V CDR1 and CDR2: SEHNR, FQNEAQ (reference sequence). The CDR3 extends over 11 amino acids. CDR3 DNA sequence: TGTGCCACCGAGGGAGGAGGGAAACTGTTTTTT. It is translated as CATEGGGKLFF.

The chain is built from TRBV7-9 and TRBJ1-1; D unresolved. V gave up 6 bases and J gave up 5 bases, with 16 bases separating them. CDR1 and CDR2 from the germline V gene are SEHNR and FQNEAQ (reference sequence). The CDR3 has 14 amino acids. In DNA form, the CDR3 reads TGTGCCAGCAGTCCGACGGACGGTGAGACTGAAGCTTTCTTT. This gives the protein CASSPTDGETEAFF.